A selection of T cell receptor beta chains follows, all from one sample in a study of T cell responses to AZD1222 COVID-19 vaccine. The assay was immunoSEQ multiplex PCR, and TCRdb's table has in-frame clones only and misses some. This sample has 100,000 to 150,000 clones; 88% occur once, and the top ten carry 4.4%. This specimen was peripheral blood, taken on day 0 of AZD1222 vaccination. The source of these receptors is an adult in good health. The CDR3 runs from the conserved cysteine through the conserved F or W. Each record gives: clone size, J gene, D gene, V gene, CDR3 DNA, CDR3 protein. The D gene is left open where the match is weak. Where a row states a size, it is once, few, many or the class of an expanded clone; other rows omit it.

size: once
J: TRBJ1-5
D: .
V: TRBV7-2
DNA: TGTGCCAGCAGTCGGGGTCGCAATCAGCCCCAGCATTTT
CDR3: CASSRGRNQPQHF

size: once
J: TRBJ1-1
D: TRBD1
V: TRBV12-5
DNA: TGTGCTAGTGGTTCGGGACAGGGTATGACTGAAGCTTTCTTT
CDR3: CASGSGQGMTEAFF

size: once
J: TRBJ1-3
D: .
V: TRBV7-8
DNA: TGTGCCAGCAGCTCGGCAGAGTCTGGAAACACCATATATTTT
CDR3: CASSSAESGNTIYF

size: .
J: TRBJ1-2
D: .
V: TRBV9
DNA: TGTGCCAGCAGCACCAGAACGAGGGGCTACACCTTC
CDR3: CASSTRTRGYTF

size: .
J: TRBJ1-1
D: .
V: TRBV6-5
DNA: TGTGCCAGCAGTTACGGCCACGGGGGTGTAACTGAAGCTTTCTTT
CDR3: CASSYGHGGVTEAFF

size: .
J: TRBJ1-3
D: .
V: TRBV15
DNA: TGTGCCACCAGCAGAGAACAGGGTTACTCTGGAAACACCATATATTTT
CDR3: CATSREQGYSGNTIYF

size: few
J: TRBJ2-5
D: .
V: TRBV9
DNA: TGTGCCAGCAGCGTAGGCCCCCGCTTAGAGACCCAGTACTTC
CDR3: CASSVGPRLETQYF

size: .
J: TRBJ1-1
D: .
V: TRBV10-3
DNA: TGTGCCATCCGCGGGGGCTCGGACACTGAAGCTTTCTTT
CDR3: CAIRGGSDTEAFF

size: .
J: TRBJ2-1
D: TRBD1
V: TRBV7-6
DNA: TGTGCCAGCAGCTTATCAGGGGGATACAATGAGCAGTTCTTC
CDR3: CASSLSGGYNEQFF

size: few
J: TRBJ1-2
D: TRBD1
V: TRBV30
DNA: TGTGCCTGGAGTTCGGGACAGTATGGCTACACCTTC
CDR3: CAWSSGQYGYTF

size: few
J: TRBJ2-1
D: TRBD2
V: TRBV28
DNA: TGTGCCAGCAGTTTATCCGGACGGTTACTAGCGGGGTACAATGAGCAGTTCTTC
CDR3: CASSLSGRLLAGYNEQFF

size: .
J: TRBJ2-1
D: TRBD2
V: TRBV19
DNA: TGTGCCAGTAGTATAGGTGGCGGGACTAGCCCTCATGAGCAGTTCTTC
CDR3: CASSIGGGTSPHEQFF

size: .
J: TRBJ2-2
D: TRBD1
V: TRBV24-1
DNA: TGTGCCACCAGTGATTTGGGACAGGGTCTGGTCGGGGAGCTGTTTTTT
CDR3: CATSDLGQGLVGELFF

size: once
J: TRBJ1-1
D: TRBD1
V: TRBV27
DNA: TGTGCCAGCAGTTCCACAGGGGCCGGAACTGAAGCTTTCTTT
CDR3: CASSSTGAGTEAFF

size: .
J: TRBJ1-1
D: .
V: TRBV6-6
DNA: TGTGCCAGCAGTTACGGAGAGGAAGGGATGAACACTGAAGCTTTCTTT
CDR3: CASSYGEEGMNTEAFF

size: .
J: TRBJ2-3
D: .
V: TRBV18
DNA: TGTGCCAGCTCACCAGGCGGCACAGATACGCAGTATTTT
CDR3: CASSPGGTDTQYF

size: once
J: TRBJ2-7
D: .
V: TRBV28
DNA: TGTGCCAGCAGTTTAGTAGGTCGCTACGAGCAGTACTTC
CDR3: CASSLVGRYEQYF

size: .
J: TRBJ1-1
D: .
V: TRBV2
DNA: TGTGCCAGCAGTGAGAACGGGGCGGGGAACACTGAAGCTTTCTTT
CDR3: CASSENGAGNTEAFF

size: .
J: TRBJ2-5
D: .
V: TRBV9
DNA: TGTGCCAGCAGCGAAGGGGGCGGGAGCGGGGAGACCCAGTACTTC
CDR3: CASSEGGGSGETQYF

size: .
J: TRBJ1-6
D: .
V: TRBV11-2
DNA: TGTGCCAGCAGCTTAGACAGGGATCGGTCACCCCTCCACTTT
CDR3: CASSLDRDRSPLHF

size: .
J: TRBJ1-6
D: .
V: TRBV27
DNA: TGTGCCAGCAGTTTGGAAGGGAGCTCCTATAATTCACCCCTCCACTTT
CDR3: CASSLEGSSYNSPLHF

size: .
J: TRBJ2-1
D: .
V: TRBV3-1/TRBV3-2
DNA: TGTGCCAGCAGCCAAGATTGGGTGGGAGGTGAGCAGTTCTTC
CDR3: CASSQDWVGGEQFF

size: .
J: TRBJ2-1
D: .
V: TRBV11-2
DNA: TGTGCCAGCAGCTTAGCGGGAGACCCGGGTGAGCAGTTCTTC
CDR3: CASSLAGDPGEQFF

size: .
J: TRBJ1-1
D: .
V: TRBV7-9
DNA: TGTGCGGGAGAGAGGGGAAACACTGAAGCTTTCTTT
CDR3: CAGERGNTEAFF

size: once
J: TRBJ2-7
D: TRBD1
V: TRBV7-2
DNA: TGTGCCAGCATGTGGGGACAGGGAAGCTACGAGCAGTACTTC
CDR3: CASMWGQGSYEQYF

size: once
J: TRBJ1-1
D: .
V: TRBV4-3
DNA: TGCGCCAGCAGCTTAGGGACGCTGAACACTGAAGCTTTCTTT
CDR3: CASSLGTLNTEAFF

size: .
J: TRBJ1-1
D: .
V: TRBV15
DNA: TGTGCCACCAGCAGAGAGAGGAACACTGAAGCTTTCTTT
CDR3: CATSRERNTEAFF